The clone carrying this TCR beta chain has more than one count but fewer than ten. This entry comes from a study of regulatory T cells in long-lasting Graves disease. CDR3 length: 16 residues. Germline V gene lookup returns CDR1 LGHDT and CDR2 YNNKEL (reference sequence). The V segment lost 4 bases and the J segment 4 bases; nucleotides outside the gene matches: 9. Relying on iRepertoire HTBI primers and Arm-PCR of CDR3 regions, the team built TCR beta libraries. TCRdb re-called the multiplex PCR reads through MiXCR, storing one row per CDR3 protein. The top ten clones hold approximately 25% of a sample with 500,000 or so distinct CDR3 sequences, around 15% of them seen once. Time point in this sample: newly diagnosed GD, antithyroid drugs for less than 3 months. PBMCs provided the RNA from which the TCR library was made. The sample also formed part of further work on T cells in Graves' hyperthyroidism and ophthalmopathy.

This sequence was found in a woman aged 40 to 65 with Graves disease. Material: peripheral blood mononuclear cells (PBMCs), obtained at new diagnosis, from a patient treated with antithyroid drugs. V gene TRBV3-1 combines with J gene TRBJ1-4, with 7 bases matching TRBD1. The CDR3 reads CASSPPVQGDNEKLFF. The CDR3, as DNA: TGTGCCAGCAGCCCCCCGGTCCAGGGGGATAATGAAAAACTGTTTTTT.